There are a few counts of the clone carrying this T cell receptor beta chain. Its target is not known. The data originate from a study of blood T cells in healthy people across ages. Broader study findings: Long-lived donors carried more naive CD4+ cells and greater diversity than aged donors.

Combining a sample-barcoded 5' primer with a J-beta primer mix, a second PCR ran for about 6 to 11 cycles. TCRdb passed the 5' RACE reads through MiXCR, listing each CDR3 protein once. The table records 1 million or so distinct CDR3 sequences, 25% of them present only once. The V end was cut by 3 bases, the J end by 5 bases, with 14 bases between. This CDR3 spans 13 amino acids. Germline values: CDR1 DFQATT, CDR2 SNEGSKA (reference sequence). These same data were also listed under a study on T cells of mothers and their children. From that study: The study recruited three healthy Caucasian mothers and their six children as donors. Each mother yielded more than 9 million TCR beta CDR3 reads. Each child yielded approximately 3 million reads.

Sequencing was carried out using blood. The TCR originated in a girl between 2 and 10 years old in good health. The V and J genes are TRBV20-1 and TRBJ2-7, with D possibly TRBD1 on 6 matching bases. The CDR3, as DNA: TGCAGTGCTAGTCTGACAGGAAATGACGAGCAGTACTTC. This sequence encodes CSASLTGNDEQYF.